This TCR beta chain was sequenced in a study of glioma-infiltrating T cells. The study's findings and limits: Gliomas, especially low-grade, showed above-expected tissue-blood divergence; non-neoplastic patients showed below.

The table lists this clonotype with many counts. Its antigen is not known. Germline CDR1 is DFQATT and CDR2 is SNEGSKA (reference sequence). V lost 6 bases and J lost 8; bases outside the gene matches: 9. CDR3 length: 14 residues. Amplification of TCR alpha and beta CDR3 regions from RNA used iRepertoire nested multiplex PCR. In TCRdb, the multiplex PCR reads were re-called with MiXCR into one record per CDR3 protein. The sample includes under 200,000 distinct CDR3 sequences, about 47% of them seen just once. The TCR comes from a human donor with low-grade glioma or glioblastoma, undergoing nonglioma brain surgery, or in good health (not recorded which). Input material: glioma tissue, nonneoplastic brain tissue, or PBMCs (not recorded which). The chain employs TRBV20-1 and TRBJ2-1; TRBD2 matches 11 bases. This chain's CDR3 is CSALKLAGDHEQFF. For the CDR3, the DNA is TGCAGTGCGCTAAAACTAGCGGGAGACCATGAGCAGTTCTTC.